The source of this TCR beta chain is a study of T cells of healthy individuals. TCRdb itself ran the 5' RACE reads through MiXCR, one entry per CDR3 protein. This sample has about 82,000 distinct CDR3 sequences, with about 5% found just once. Germline CDR1 and CDR2: MNHEY and SVGAGI. Trimming left V 5 bases short and J 6 bases short, with 8 bases between. This CDR3 comprises 12 residues. This clonotype has at least ten counts. The chain links TRBV6-5 to TRBJ2-1; tentatively, D is TRBD2 (5 bases). This TCR was recovered from a female donor in good health. The CDR3 nucleotides are TGTGCCAGCAGTAGCGGAGGCAATGAGCAGTTCTTC. Translated: CASSSGGNEQFF.